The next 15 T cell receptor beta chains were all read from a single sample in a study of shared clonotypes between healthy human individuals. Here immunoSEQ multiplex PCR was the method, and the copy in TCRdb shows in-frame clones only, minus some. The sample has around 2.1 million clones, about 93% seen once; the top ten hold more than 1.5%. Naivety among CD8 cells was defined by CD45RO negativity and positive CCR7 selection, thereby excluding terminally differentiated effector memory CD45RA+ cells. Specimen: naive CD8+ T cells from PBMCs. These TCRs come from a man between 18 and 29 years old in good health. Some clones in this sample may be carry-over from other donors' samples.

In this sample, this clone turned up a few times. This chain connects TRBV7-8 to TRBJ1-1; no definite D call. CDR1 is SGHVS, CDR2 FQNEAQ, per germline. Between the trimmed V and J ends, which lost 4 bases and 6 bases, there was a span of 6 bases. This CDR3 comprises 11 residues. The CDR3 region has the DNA TGTGCCAGCAGCTCTGGTCCTGAAGCTTTCTTT. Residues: CASSSGPEAFF.

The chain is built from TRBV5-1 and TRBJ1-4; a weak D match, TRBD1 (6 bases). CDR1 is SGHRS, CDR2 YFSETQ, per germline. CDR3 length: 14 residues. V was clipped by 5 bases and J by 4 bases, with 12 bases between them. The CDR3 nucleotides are TGCGCCAGCAGTCCGACAGGTTTTAATGAAAAACTGTTTTTT. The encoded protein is CASSPTGFNEKLFF.

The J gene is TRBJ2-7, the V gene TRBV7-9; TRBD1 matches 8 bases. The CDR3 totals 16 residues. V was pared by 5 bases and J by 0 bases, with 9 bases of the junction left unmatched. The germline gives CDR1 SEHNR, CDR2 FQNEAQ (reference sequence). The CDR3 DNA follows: TGTGCCAGCAGCAATAGACAGGGGACAAGCTCCTACGAGCAGTACTTC. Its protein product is CASSNRQGTSSYEQYF.

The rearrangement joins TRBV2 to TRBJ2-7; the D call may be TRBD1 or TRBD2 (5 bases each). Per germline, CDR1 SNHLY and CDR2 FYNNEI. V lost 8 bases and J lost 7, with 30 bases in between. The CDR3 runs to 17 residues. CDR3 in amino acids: CASRHGAETTTVGEQYF. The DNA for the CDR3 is TGTGCCAGCCGACACGGGGCGGAGACCACCACCGTTGGGGAGCAGTACTTC. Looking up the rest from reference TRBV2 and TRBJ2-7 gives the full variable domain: EPEVTQTPSHQVTQMGQEVILRCVPISNHLYFYWYRQILGQKVEFLVSFYNNEISEKSEIFDDQFSVERPDGSNFTLKIRSTKLEDSAMYFCASRHGAETTTVGEQYFGPGTRLTVT.

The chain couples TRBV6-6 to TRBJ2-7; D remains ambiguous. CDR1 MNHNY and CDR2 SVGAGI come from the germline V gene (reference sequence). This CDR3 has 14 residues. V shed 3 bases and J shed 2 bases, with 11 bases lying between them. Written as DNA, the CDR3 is TGTGCCAGCAGTTATTCGGCACAAGCCTACGAGCAGTACTTC. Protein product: CASSYSAQAYEQYF.

CDR3 coding DNA: TGTGCCAGCAGCTCCGGGGGGCTCGCGTCCTACGAGCAGTACTTC. Translated: CASSSGGLASYEQYF. The J gene is TRBJ2-7, the V gene TRBV7-2; the D gene is possibly TRBD2 (7 bases). V gave up 4 bases and J gave up 1 base, with 14 bases separating them. Germline V gene lookup returns CDR1 SGHTA and CDR2 FQGNSA. CDR3 size: 15 residues.

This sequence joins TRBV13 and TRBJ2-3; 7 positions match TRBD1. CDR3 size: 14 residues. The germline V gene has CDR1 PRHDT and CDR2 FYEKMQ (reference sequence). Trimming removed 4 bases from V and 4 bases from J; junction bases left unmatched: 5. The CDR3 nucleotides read TGTGCCAGCAGCTACGACAGGGCCGCAGATACGCAGTATTTT. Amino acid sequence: CASSYDRAADTQYF.

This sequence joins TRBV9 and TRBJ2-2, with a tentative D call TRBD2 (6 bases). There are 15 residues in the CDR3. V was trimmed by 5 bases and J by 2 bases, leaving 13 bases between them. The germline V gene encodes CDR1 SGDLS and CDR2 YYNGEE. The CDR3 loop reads CASSTGGKNTGELFF. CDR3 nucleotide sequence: TGTGCCAGCAGTACCGGGGGTAAAAACACCGGGGAGCTGTTTTTT.

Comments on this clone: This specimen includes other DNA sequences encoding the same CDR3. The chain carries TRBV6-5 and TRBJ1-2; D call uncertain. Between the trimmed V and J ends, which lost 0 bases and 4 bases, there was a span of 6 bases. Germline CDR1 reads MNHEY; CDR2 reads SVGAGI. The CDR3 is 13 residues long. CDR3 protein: CASSYSALYGYTF. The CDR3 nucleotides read TGTGCCAGCAGTTACTCCGCCCTCTATGGCTACACCTTC.

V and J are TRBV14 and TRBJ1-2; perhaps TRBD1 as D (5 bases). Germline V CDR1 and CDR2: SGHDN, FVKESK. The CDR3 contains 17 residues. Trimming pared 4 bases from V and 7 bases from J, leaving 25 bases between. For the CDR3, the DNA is TGTGCCAGCAGCCCCCCCGGAGCTTACCGGGACCATCCTGGCTACACCTTC. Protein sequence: CASSPPGAYRDHPGYTF.

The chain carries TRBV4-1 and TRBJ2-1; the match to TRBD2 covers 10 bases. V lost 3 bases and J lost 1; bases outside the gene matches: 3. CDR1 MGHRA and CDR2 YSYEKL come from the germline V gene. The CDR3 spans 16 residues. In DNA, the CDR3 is TGCGCCAGCAGCCAGGGAGCGGGAGGGTCCTACAATGAGCAGTTCTTC. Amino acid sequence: CASSQGAGGSYNEQFF.

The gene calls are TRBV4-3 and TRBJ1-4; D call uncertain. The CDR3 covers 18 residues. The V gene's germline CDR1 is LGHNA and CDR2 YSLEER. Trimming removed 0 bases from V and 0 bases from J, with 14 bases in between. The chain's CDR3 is CASSQEGWPAATNEKLFF. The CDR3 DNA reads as TGCGCCAGCAGCCAAGAGGGGTGGCCAGCTGCAACTAATGAAAAACTGTTTTTT.

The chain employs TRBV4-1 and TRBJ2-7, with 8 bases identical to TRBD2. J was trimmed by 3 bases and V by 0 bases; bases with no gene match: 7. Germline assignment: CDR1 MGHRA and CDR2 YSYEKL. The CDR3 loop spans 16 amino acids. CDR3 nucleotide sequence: TGCGCCAGCAGCCAAGAAAGACTAGCGAGCTACTACGAGCAGTACTTC. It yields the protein CASSQERLASYYEQYF.

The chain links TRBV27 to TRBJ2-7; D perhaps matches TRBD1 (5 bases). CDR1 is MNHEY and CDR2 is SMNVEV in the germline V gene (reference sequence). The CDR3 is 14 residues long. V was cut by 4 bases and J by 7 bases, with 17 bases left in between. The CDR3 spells CASSSLGRVGEQYF. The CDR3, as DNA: TGTGCCAGCAGTTCTCTGGGCAGGGTTGGGGAGCAGTACTTC.

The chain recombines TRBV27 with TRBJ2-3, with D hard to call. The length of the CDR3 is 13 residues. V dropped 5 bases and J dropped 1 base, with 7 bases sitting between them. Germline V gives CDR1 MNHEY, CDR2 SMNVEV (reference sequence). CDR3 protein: CASSVRGTDTQYF. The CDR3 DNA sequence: TGTGCCAGCAGTGTCCGGGGCACAGATACGCAGTATTTT.